This T cell receptor beta chain appears in the sequencing data of a study of identical twins. The germline V gene encodes CDR1 SGHRS and CDR2 YFSETQ. This CDR3 has 14 amino acids. TCRdb redid the calling of the 5' RACE reads with MiXCR, one entry per CDR3 protein. The sample lists around 1.7 million distinct CDR3 sequences; less than 40% were seen once. This chain joins TRBV5-1 and TRBJ2-7, with TRBD2 identical over 7 bases. The DNA end lines up better with TRBJ2-5; the J call may be wrong. Specimen: cord blood. This TCR came from a newborn girl in good health. This CDR3 reads CASSLGLERETQYF. The CDR3 nucleotides read TGCGCCAGCTCCTTAGGACTAGAACGAGAGACCCAGTACTTC.